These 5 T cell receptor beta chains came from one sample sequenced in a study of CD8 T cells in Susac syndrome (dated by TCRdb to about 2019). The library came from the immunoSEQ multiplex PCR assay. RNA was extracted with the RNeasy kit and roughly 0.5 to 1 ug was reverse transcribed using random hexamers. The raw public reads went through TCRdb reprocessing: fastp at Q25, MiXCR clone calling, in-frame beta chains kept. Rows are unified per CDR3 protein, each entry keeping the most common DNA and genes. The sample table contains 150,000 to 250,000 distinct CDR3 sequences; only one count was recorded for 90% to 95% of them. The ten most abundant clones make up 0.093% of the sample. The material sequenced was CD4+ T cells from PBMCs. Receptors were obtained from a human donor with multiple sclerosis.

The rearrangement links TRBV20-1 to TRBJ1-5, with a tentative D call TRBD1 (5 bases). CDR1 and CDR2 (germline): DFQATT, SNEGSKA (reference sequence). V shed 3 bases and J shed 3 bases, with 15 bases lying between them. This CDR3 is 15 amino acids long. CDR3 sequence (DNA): TGCAGTGCTAGGGGGTCGGGACCGAACAATCAGCCCCAGCATTTT. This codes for CSARGSGPNNQPQHF.

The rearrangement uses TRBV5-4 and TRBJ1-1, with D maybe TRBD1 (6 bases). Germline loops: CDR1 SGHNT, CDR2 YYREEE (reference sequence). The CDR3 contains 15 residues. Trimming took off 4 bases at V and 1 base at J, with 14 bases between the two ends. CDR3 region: CASSLQGIENTEAFF. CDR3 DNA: TGTGCCAGCAGCCTGCAGGGGATTGAGAACACTGAAGCTTTCTTT.

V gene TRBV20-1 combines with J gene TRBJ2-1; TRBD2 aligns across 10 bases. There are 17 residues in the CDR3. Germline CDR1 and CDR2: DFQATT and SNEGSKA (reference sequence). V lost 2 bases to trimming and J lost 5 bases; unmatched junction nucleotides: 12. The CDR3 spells CSARLPRGTSGNNEQFF. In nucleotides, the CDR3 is TGCAGTGCTAGACTACCTCGTGGAACTAGCGGGAACAATGAGCAGTTCTTC.

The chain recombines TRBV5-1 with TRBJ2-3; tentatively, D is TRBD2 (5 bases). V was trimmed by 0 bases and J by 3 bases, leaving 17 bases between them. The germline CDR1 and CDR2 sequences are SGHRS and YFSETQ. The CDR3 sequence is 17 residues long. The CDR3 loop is CASSLAASPGSTDTQYF. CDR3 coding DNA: TGCGCCAGCAGCTTGGCAGCGTCCCCGGGGTCGACAGATACGCAGTATTTT. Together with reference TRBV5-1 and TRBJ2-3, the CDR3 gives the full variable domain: KAGVTQTPRYLIKTRGQQVTLSCSPISGHRSVSWYQQTPGQGLQFLFEYFSETQRNKGNFPGRFSGRQFSNSRSEMNVSTLELGDSALYLCASSLAASPGSTDTQYFGPGTRLTVL.

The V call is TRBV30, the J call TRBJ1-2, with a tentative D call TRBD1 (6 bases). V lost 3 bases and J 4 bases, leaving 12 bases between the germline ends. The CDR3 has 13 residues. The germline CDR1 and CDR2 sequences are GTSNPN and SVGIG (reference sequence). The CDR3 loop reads CAWRTTGFYGYTF. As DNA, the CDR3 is TGTGCCTGGAGGACAACAGGGTTCTATGGCTACACCTTC.